These 22 T cell receptor beta chains share one sample of origin, sequenced in a study of cytomegalovirus exposure and HLA in healthy donors. The PCR employed 60 Vbeta primers together with 13 Jbeta primers. Data came from immunoSEQ multiplex PCR; TCRdb stores just in-frame clones and leaves some out. The sample holds under 200,000 clones, around 74% seen once. The sequenced material came from PBMCs. Receptor source: a woman between 25 and 40 years old in good health and CMV-seronegative.

This clone was seen only a few times. The CDR3 loop is CASSSQRGGQASRTDTQYF. The CDR3 nucleotides read TGTGCCAGCTCAAGTCAGCGAGGTGGACAGGCCTCCCGCACAGATACGCAGTATTTT. J is TRBJ2-3 and V is TRBV18; 7 bases match TRBD1. The CDR3 runs to 19 residues. V dropped 5 bases and J dropped 1; count of bases not matched to a gene: 18. Germline V gives CDR1 KGHSH, CDR2 LQKENI.

This rearrangement joins TRBV30 to TRBJ1-5; 7 bases agree with TRBD1. This CDR3 spans 12 amino acids. Germline loops: CDR1 GTSNPN, CDR2 SVGIG (reference sequence). Unmatched junction bases numbered 3, after V lost 5 bases and J lost 5 bases. The CDR3 sequence is CAWDRADQPQHF. In nucleotides, the CDR3 is TGTGCCTGGGACAGGGCGGATCAGCCCCAGCATTTT.

The J gene is TRBJ2-2, the V gene TRBV19; tentatively, D is TRBD2 (5 bases). The V gene lost 5 bases and the J gene lost 1 base, with 8 bases spanning the gap. The CDR3 runs 14 residues. The germline gives CDR1 LNHDA, CDR2 SQIVND (reference sequence). CDR3 residues: CASSARGNTGELFF. The CDR3 DNA sequence: TGTGCCAGTAGTGCCCGGGGGAACACCGGGGAGCTGTTTTTT. Full variable domain (rest looked up from reference TRBV19 and TRBJ2-2): DGGITQSPKYLFRKEGQNVTLSCEQNLNHDAMYWYRQDPGQGLRLIYYSQIVNDFQKGDIAEGYSVSREKKESFPLTVTSAQKNPTAFYLCASSARGNTGELFFGEGSRLTVL.

Only a few counts were recorded for this clone. The J gene is TRBJ1-3, the V gene TRBV28; D possibly corresponds to TRBD1 (5 bases). From germline, CDR1 is MDHEN and CDR2 SYDVKM. The CDR3 sequence is 16 residues long. Deletions cut 7 bases from V and 0 bases from J, with 16 bases between. The CDR3 reads CASTPGGGYSGNTIYF. CDR3 bases: TGTGCCAGCACCCCTGGGGGGGGATACTCTGGAAACACCATATATTTT. The whole variable domain, filled in from reference TRBV28 and TRBJ1-3, reads DVKVTQSSRYLVKRTGEKVFLECVQDMDHENMFWYRQDPGLGLRLIYFSYDVKMKEKGDIPEGYSVSREKKERFSLILESASTNQTSMYLCASTPGGGYSGNTIYFGEGSWLTVV.

This clone was observed a single time. The rearrangement uses TRBV5-1 and TRBJ1-1; possible D gene TRBD1, 5 bases. V lost 4 bases, J lost 0 bases, and 13 bases lay in between. Germline V lookup: CDR1 SGHRS, CDR2 YFSETQ. CDR3 length: 15 residues. CDR3 DNA sequence: TGCGCCAGCAGCGGGGCATGGGGTGTGAACACTGAAGCTTTCTTT. It is translated as CASSGAWGVNTEAFF.

V gene TRBV10-3 combines with J gene TRBJ1-5; TRBD1 might be the D (5 bases). The CDR3 extends over 14 amino acids. Deletions cut 0 bases from V and 7 bases from J, with 10 bases between. Germline V lookup: CDR1 ENHRY, CDR2 SYGVKD. The CDR3 spells CAISESKGEQPQHF. The DNA for the CDR3 is TGTGCCATCAGTGAGTCGAAAGGGGAACAGCCCCAGCATTTT.

CDR3 DNA: TGCGCCAGCAGCTTGTCCGGGACAGAAAACTATGGCTACACCTTC. Encoded protein: CASSLSGTENYGYTF. The chain joins TRBV5-1 to TRBJ1-2; 7 bases match TRBD1. Germline lookup yields CDR1 SGHRS and CDR2 YFSETQ. The V segment lost 1 base and the J segment 2 bases; nucleotides outside the gene matches: 5. The CDR3 sequence is 15 residues long.

The gene calls are TRBV30 and TRBJ2-3; TRBD2 matches 10 bases. V gave up 4 bases and J gave up 4 bases; unmatched junction bases: 5. The CDR3 totals 14 residues. CDR1 and CDR2 from the germline V gene are GTSNPN and SVGIG (reference sequence). The CDR3 reads CAWMHTSGADTQYF. CDR3 in DNA: TGTGCCTGGATGCATACTAGCGGGGCAGATACGCAGTATTTT.

This chain links TRBV5-1 with TRBJ2-1; TRBD2 matches at 7 bases. Per the germline V gene, CDR1 is SGHRS and CDR2 is YFSETQ. V was clipped by 2 bases and J by 9 bases; unmatched bases: 11. The CDR3 totals 15 residues. CDR3 region: CASSFEARSSGEQFF. CDR3 DNA sequence: TGCGCCAGCAGCTTCGAAGCTCGTTCTAGCGGTGAGCAGTTCTTC. Full variable domain (rest looked up from reference TRBV5-1 and TRBJ2-1): KAGVTQTPRYLIKTRGQQVTLSCSPISGHRSVSWYQQTPGQGLQFLFEYFSETQRNKGNFPGRFSGRQFSNSRSEMNVSTLELGDSALYLCASSFEARSSGEQFFGPGTRLTVL.

There are a few counts of this clone. The chain recombines TRBV11-2 with TRBJ1-6; 12 nucleotides agree with TRBD1. The J segment lost 10 bases and the V segment lost 5 bases, leaving 9 bases of the junction unmatched. Per the germline V gene, CDR1 is SGHAT and CDR2 is FQNNGV. CDR3 length: 16 residues. CDR3 DNA: TGTGCCAGCAGCCGGGACAGGGGGCGTCACGAATCACCCCTCCACTTT. Translation: CASSRDRGRHESPLHF.

The chain is built from TRBV27 and TRBJ1-5; 7 bases fit TRBD1. CDR1 is MNHEY, CDR2 SMNVEV, per germline (reference sequence). The CDR3 runs to 13 residues. Germline trimming cut 6 bases from V and 5 bases from J; bases unmatched to any gene: 4. The CDR3 reads CASSPDRDQPQHF. The CDR3 nucleotides are TGTGCCAGCAGCCCAGACAGGGATCAGCCCCAGCATTTT.

A single count supports this clone. The chain couples TRBV6-4 to TRBJ2-2; D gene ambiguous. CDR1 is MRHNA, CDR2 SNTAGT, per germline. Trimming left V 4 bases short and J 0 bases short, with 9 bases between. This CDR3 spans 15 amino acids. The CDR3: CASSVANSNTGELFF. The CDR3 nucleotides are TGTGCCAGCAGTGTGGCAAATTCGAACACCGGGGAGCTGTTTTTT.

This clone was detected a few times. V and J are TRBV5-1 and TRBJ1-6; TRBD1 aligns across 8 bases. V lost 0 bases to trimming and J lost 8 bases; unmatched junction nucleotides: 7. CDR3 length equals 16 residues. The V gene's germline CDR1 is SGHRS and CDR2 YFSETQ. The CDR3 loop reads CASSLGLAGGDSPLHF. The CDR3 nucleotides are TGCGCCAGCAGCTTGGGTTTGGCAGGGGGCGATTCACCCCTCCACTTT.

The gene calls are TRBV7-8 and TRBJ2-1, with TRBD1 as a possible D gene (6 bases). The V gene's germline CDR1 is SGHVS and CDR2 FQNEAQ. Trimming removed 3 bases from V and 5 bases from J, with 8 bases in between. This CDR3 is built from 13 residues. The CDR3, as DNA: TGTGCCAGCAGCTTTGGACAGCACAATGAGCAGTTCTTC. It yields the protein CASSFGQHNEQFF.

The rearrangement uses TRBV5-4 and TRBJ1-4; D ambiguous. The V gene's germline CDR1 is SGHNT and CDR2 YYREEE (reference sequence). The V end was cut by 0 bases, the J end by 6 bases, with 12 bases between. This CDR3 has 15 amino acids. The CDR3 DNA reads as TGTGCCAGCAGCTTGGGGGCAGGATTTGATGAAAAACTGTTTTTT. This translates into CASSLGAGFDEKLFF.

The rearrangement links TRBV19 to TRBJ1-1, with 11 nucleotides matching TRBD1. There are 16 residues in the CDR3. The V gene's germline CDR1 is LNHDA and CDR2 SQIVND (reference sequence). After removal of 3 bases from V and 1 base from J, the junction contained 4 bases not matched to a gene. The CDR3 sequence is CASSMRTGGRNTEAFF. CDR3 coding DNA: TGTGCCAGTAGTATGCGGACAGGGGGCCGGAACACTGAAGCTTTCTTT.

The V call is TRBV20-1, the J call TRBJ1-2; D might be TRBD1 (6 bases). This CDR3 region has 11 residues. Germline V gene sequence: CDR1 DFQATT, CDR2 SNEGSKA (reference sequence). CDR3 protein: CSLGQNYGYTF. CDR3 in DNA: TGCAGCCTCGGACAGAACTATGGCTACACCTTC.

This clone was seen just once. The chain has TRBV19 and TRBJ2-7, with no clear D. CDR3 length equals 14 residues. Trimming cost V 7 bases and J 0 bases, with 13 bases left between them. Germline V gene sequence: CDR1 LNHDA, CDR2 SQIVND (reference sequence). The CDR3 bases are TGTGCCAGTACCCCCACCCAACACTCCTACGAGCAGTACTTC. This gives the protein CASTPTQHSYEQYF.

The rearrangement uses TRBV11-1 and TRBJ2-5; TRBD1 aligns across 9 bases. Germline values: CDR1 SGHAT, CDR2 FQDESV (reference sequence). V lost 5 bases and J lost 4; bases outside the gene matches: 8. There are 15 residues in the CDR3. CDR3 sequence: CASSPGQGSRETQYF. In nucleotides, the CDR3 is TGTGCCAGCAGCCCCGGACAGGGGTCCCGAGAGACCCAGTACTTC.

This clone was observed once. The rearrangement joins TRBV30 to TRBJ1-2, with D possibly TRBD1 on 5 matching bases. The length of the CDR3 is 13 residues. Per the germline V gene, CDR1 is GTSNPN and CDR2 is SVGIG (reference sequence). Trimming cost V 0 bases and J 8 bases, with 13 bases left between them. The CDR3 sequence: CAWSVGGFLGYTF. Written as DNA, the CDR3 is TGTGCCTGGAGTGTCGGGGGGTTCTTGGGCTACACCTTC.

V gene TRBV5-1 combines with J gene TRBJ1-4; D is unclear. Germline CDR1 is SGHRS and CDR2 is YFSETQ. V was cut by 5 bases and J by 4 bases, with 15 bases left in between. The CDR3 is 15 amino acids. CDR3: CASSSRGQINEKLFF. The CDR3 DNA is TGCGCCAGCAGTTCTAGAGGCCAGATTAATGAAAAACTGTTTTTT. Drawing the rest from reference TRBV5-1 and TRBJ1-4, the complete variable domain is KAGVTQTPRYLIKTRGQQVTLSCSPISGHRSVSWYQQTPGQGLQFLFEYFSETQRNKGNFPGRFSGRQFSNSRSEMNVSTLELGDSALYLCASSSRGQINEKLFFGSGTQLSVL.

This clone was observed once. The chain couples TRBV30 to TRBJ2-7, with D unresolved. The CDR3 extends over 12 amino acids. The germline V gene encodes CDR1 GTSNPN and CDR2 SVGIG (reference sequence). V was pared by 2 bases and J by 1 base, with 6 bases between. The CDR3 DNA is TGTGCCTGGAGTCTCGGGTCCTACGAGCAGTACTTC. Translating gives CAWSLGSYEQYF. The entire variable domain, with the rest obtained from reference TRBV30 and TRBJ2-7, is as follows: SQTIHQWPATLVQPVGSPLSLECTVEGTSNPNLYWYRQAAGRGLQLLFYSVGIGQISSEVPQNLSASRPQDRQFILSSKKLLLSDSGFYLCAWSLGSYEQYFGPGTRLTVT.